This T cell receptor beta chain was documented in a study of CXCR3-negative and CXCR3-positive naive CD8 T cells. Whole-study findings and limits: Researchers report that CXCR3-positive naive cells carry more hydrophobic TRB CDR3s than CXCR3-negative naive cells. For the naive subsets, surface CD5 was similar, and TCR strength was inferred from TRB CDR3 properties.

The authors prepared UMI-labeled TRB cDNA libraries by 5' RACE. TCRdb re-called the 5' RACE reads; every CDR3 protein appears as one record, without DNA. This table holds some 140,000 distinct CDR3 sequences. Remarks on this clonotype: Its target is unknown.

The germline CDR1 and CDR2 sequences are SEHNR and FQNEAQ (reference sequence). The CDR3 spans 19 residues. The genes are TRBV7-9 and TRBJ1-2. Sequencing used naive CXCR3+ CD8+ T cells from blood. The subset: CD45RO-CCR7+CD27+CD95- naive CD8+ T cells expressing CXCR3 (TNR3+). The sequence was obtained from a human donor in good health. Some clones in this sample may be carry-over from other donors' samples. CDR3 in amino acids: CASSVAARIRLGANYGYTF.